What follows is one TCR beta chain and its context. Other DNA sequences within the sample encode an identical CDR3. Profiling relied on immunoSEQ multiplex PCR, and the TCRdb table lists in-frame clones only, not all of them. The repertoire holds 2 million to 3 million clones, with around nine tenths as singletons. This CDR3 spans 15 amino acids. Germline lookup yields CDR1 GTSNPN and CDR2 SVGIG (reference sequence). V was pared by 1 base and J by 2 bases, with 13 bases between. Those who donated, Caucasian adults without exception, all lived in Nashville, Tennessee. These data come from a study of shared clonotypes between healthy human individuals.

The sequenced sample was naive CD4+ T cells sorted from blood. Subset described: CD45RA+ positively selected. The clonotype was recovered from a man between 18 and 29 years old in good health. This chain connects TRBV30 to TRBJ2-3; possibly TRBD1 or TRBD2 for D (5 bases each). CDR3 loop: CAWSDGTPNTDTQYF. CDR3 DNA sequence: TGTGCCTGGAGTGACGGGACCCCCAACACAGATACGCAGTATTTT. Variable domain in full (rest from reference TRBV30 and TRBJ2-3): SQTIHQWPATLVQPVGSPLSLECTVEGTSNPNLYWYRQAAGRGLQLLFYSVGIGQISSEVPQNLSASRPQDRQFILSSKKLLLSDSGFYLCAWSDGTPNTDTQYFGPGTRLTVL.